The 22 T cell receptor beta chains listed next were all sequenced from one sample in a study of blood T cell repertoires in COVID-19. Sequenced by immunoSEQ multiplex PCR; TCRdb stores in-frame clones only, minus some. The data show around 130,000 clones, less than 90% seen once. The sequenced sample consisted of PBMCs or T cells enriched from blood (not recorded which). The receptors originated from a woman aged 45-65 years who had recovered from COVID-19.

The genes are TRBV19 and TRBJ1-2; TRBD1 aligns across 8 bases. Trimming cost V 6 bases and J 5 bases; bases outside gene matches: 8. Germline values: CDR1 LNHDA, CDR2 SQIVND (reference sequence). The CDR3 loop spans 14 amino acids. The CDR3 protein is CASRPGQDFYGYTF. In DNA form, the CDR3 reads TGTGCCAGTAGACCGGGACAGGATTTTTATGGCTACACCTTC.

The gene calls are TRBV5-1 and TRBJ1-1; tentative D call: TRBD1 (5 bases). The CDR3 length is 15 residues. The V and J ends lost 3 bases and 4 bases respectively, with 16 bases between them. The germline gives CDR1 SGHRS, CDR2 YFSETQ. The CDR3 nucleotides are TGCGCCAGCAGCTGGGGGACCGGGGGGATCACTGAAGCTTTCTTT. It specifies CASSWGTGGITEAFF.

This rearrangement joins TRBV5-1 to TRBJ2-1, with 9 bases lining up with TRBD1. Per the germline V gene, CDR1 is SGHRS and CDR2 is YFSETQ. After removal of 4 bases from V and 4 bases from J, the junction contained 6 bases not matched to a gene. There are 15 residues in the CDR3. The DNA for the CDR3 is TGCGCCAGCAGCGTGCGACAGGGGGGGTACAATGAGCAGTTCTTC. Its translation is CASSVRQGGYNEQFF.

The CDR3: CASSPFFADTQYF. CDR3 DNA sequence: TGTGCCAGCAGCCCTTTTTTCGCAGATACGCAGTATTTT. This chain uses TRBV9 with TRBJ2-3; D uncertain. The CDR3 sequence is 13 residues long. Between the trimmed V and J ends, which lost 4 bases and 4 bases, there was a span of 10 bases. CDR1 and CDR2 from the germline V gene are SGDLS and YYNGEE.

The chain carries TRBV5-1 and TRBJ2-2, with TRBD1 as a possible D gene (5 bases). V was clipped by 3 bases and J by 4 bases, with 19 bases between them. Per germline, CDR1 SGHRS and CDR2 YFSETQ. CDR3 length: 17 residues. This CDR3 reads CASSSDSFGPGTGELFF. DNA of the CDR3: TGCGCCAGCAGCTCCGACAGCTTTGGGCCGGGCACCGGGGAGCTGTTTTTT.

The chain has TRBV9 and TRBJ2-3; possible D gene TRBD2, 7 bases. This CDR3 is 16 amino acids long. V dropped 4 bases and J dropped 1 base, with 16 bases sitting between them. Germline V lookup: CDR1 SGDLS, CDR2 YYNGEE. In nucleotides, the CDR3 is TGTGCCAGCAGCCTTGTCGGGGGGCTTGGCACAGATACGCAGTATTTT. Encoded protein: CASSLVGGLGTDTQYF.

V usage is TRBV19 and J usage is TRBJ1-5; possible D gene TRBD1, 6 bases. CDR3 length: 14 amino acids. Trimming removed 1 base from V and 8 bases from J, with 12 bases in between. Germline V lookup: CDR1 LNHDA, CDR2 SQIVND (reference sequence). CDR3: CASSIGTAREPQHF. The CDR3 region has the DNA TGTGCCAGTAGTATAGGGACAGCAAGGGAGCCCCAGCATTTT.

As DNA, the CDR3 is TGTGCCAGCAGCTTTTCTACAGGGGGAAATAATGAGCAGTTCTTC. Its protein product is CASSFSTGGNNEQFF. This chain connects TRBV5-8 to TRBJ2-1, with 8 nucleotides matching TRBD1. J lost 7 bases, V lost 2 bases, and 8 bases had no gene match. The length of the CDR3 is 15 residues. CDR1 and CDR2 (germline): SGHTS, YDEGEE.

The chain employs TRBV20-1 and TRBJ2-5, with 8 bases fitting TRBD1. V shed 3 bases and J 5 bases; nucleotides not matched to a gene: 2. This CDR3 spans 12 amino acids. Germline CDR1 and CDR2: DFQATT and SNEGSKA (reference sequence). The CDR3 region is CSASRQGETQYF. The CDR3 region has the DNA TGCAGTGCTAGTCGACAGGGGGAGACCCAGTACTTC.

This chain connects TRBV2 to TRBJ1-2; D not resolved. Germline assignment: CDR1 SNHLY and CDR2 FYNNEI. The CDR3 has 12 residues. V was shortened by 3 bases and J by 8 bases, with 10 bases between the two germline ends. CDR3 sequence reads: CASSEQVLGYTF. In DNA form, the CDR3 reads TGTGCCAGCAGTGAGCAGGTTTTAGGCTACACCTTC.

The chain employs TRBV30 and TRBJ1-2; D is unclear. V lost 4 bases and J 2 bases, leaving 8 bases between the germline ends. In germline, CDR1 is GTSNPN, CDR2 SVGIG (reference sequence). This CDR3 has 12 amino acids. The CDR3 region is CAWTQSNYGYTF. CDR3 sequence (DNA): TGTGCCTGGACACAATCCAACTATGGCTACACCTTC.

This chain links TRBV27 with TRBJ2-6; D unresolved. V lost 6 bases and J lost 0, with 12 bases in between. Germline V gives CDR1 MNHEY, CDR2 SMNVEV (reference sequence). This CDR3 comprises 16 residues. In DNA form, the CDR3 reads TGTGCCAGCAGACCGGGTTTAGTCTCTGGGGCCAACGTCCTGACTTTC. Its protein product is CASRPGLVSGANVLTF.

The chain is built from TRBV27 and TRBJ1-6; 9 positions match TRBD1. CDR1 is MNHEY and CDR2 is SMNVEV in the germline V gene (reference sequence). The V segment lost 6 bases and the J segment 6 bases; nucleotides outside the gene matches: 3. The CDR3 covers 14 residues. The CDR3 bases are TGTGCCAGCAGGAAGGGACAGGGTAATTCACCCCTCCACTTT. It yields the protein CASRKGQGNSPLHF.

This clone was detected once. The rearrangement joins TRBV7-2 to TRBJ2-5; D ambiguous. The germline CDR1 and CDR2 sequences are SGHTA and FQGNSA. Trimming removed 5 bases from V and 7 bases from J, with 14 bases in between. The length of the CDR3 is 13 residues. This CDR3 is CASSPEVSGTQYF. For the CDR3, the DNA is TGTGCCAGCAGCCCTGAGGTCTCGGGGACCCAGTACTTC.

The sample holds a few counts of this clone. The genes are TRBV11-3 and TRBJ2-7, with TRBD1 matching 7 bases. The CDR3 has 13 residues. The V gene end was trimmed by 6 bases and the J gene end by 1 base; junction bases not matched to a gene: 3. Germline CDR1 and CDR2: SGHNT and YENEEA. The CDR3 DNA is TGTGCCAGCAGTCGCAGGGGGTCCTACGAGCAGTACTTC. Translating it yields CASSRRGSYEQYF. The variable domain in full, completed from reference TRBV11-3 and TRBJ2-7, reads EAGVVQSPRYKIIEKKQPVAFWCNPISGHNTLYWYLQNLGQGPELLIRYENEEAVDDSQLPKDRFSAERLKGVDSTLKIQPAELGDSAVYLCASSRRGSYEQYFGPGTRLTVT.

The chain links TRBV1 to TRBJ2-4; the D segment call TRBD2 is taken from the table without a DNA check. TRBV1 is a documented pseudogene. The CDR3 loop spans 17 amino acids. CDR3 in amino acids: CTSSQTRDGGGKNIQYF. CDR3 sequence (DNA): TGCACCAGCAGCCAAACTAGGGATGGCGGGGGCAAAAACATTCAGTACTTC.

This clone occurred a few times. V gene TRBV18 combines with J gene TRBJ1-5; TRBD1 might be the D (6 bases). CDR1 is KGHSH, CDR2 LQKENI, per germline. The CDR3 length is 16 residues. V lost 3 bases and J lost 5, with 17 bases in between. The CDR3, as DNA: TGTGCCAGCTCACCTTCCACAGGGCCTGGGGATCAGCCCCAGCATTTT. Amino acid sequence: CASSPSTGPGDQPQHF.

The chain uses TRBV30 and TRBJ1-1; D uncertain. In germline, CDR1 is GTSNPN, CDR2 SVGIG (reference sequence). V lost 3 bases and J 6 bases, leaving 8 bases between the germline ends. This CDR3 is 11 amino acids long. The CDR3 DNA follows: TGTGCCTGGAGCTTCGGGGCTGAAGCTTTCTTT. The encoded protein is CAWSFGAEAFF.

The chain has TRBV15 and TRBJ1-1; D is uncertain. V lost 0 bases and J 4 bases, leaving 9 bases between the germline ends. This CDR3 region has 14 residues. Germline V CDR1 and CDR2: LNHNV, YYDKDF (reference sequence). CDR3 in amino acids: CATSRDPPGTEAFF. The CDR3 DNA follows: TGTGCCACCAGCAGAGATCCCCCAGGCACTGAAGCTTTCTTT. The full variable domain, with the rest looked up from reference TRBV15 and TRBJ1-1, is DAMVIQNPRYQVTQFGKPVTLSCSQTLNHNVMYWYQQKSSQAPKLLFHYYDKDFNNEADTPDNFQSRRPNTSFCFLDIRSPGLGDTAMYLCATSRDPPGTEAFFGQGTRLTVV.

The V gene is TRBV30, the J gene TRBJ1-2, with D possibly matching TRBD1 (6 bases). CDR1 GTSNPN and CDR2 SVGIG come from the germline V gene (reference sequence). Trimming stripped 4 bases from V and 4 bases from J, with 19 bases between. CDR3 length: 15 residues. The DNA for the CDR3 is TGTGCCTGGAACACACCAAGACAGGCCCGCTATGGCTACACCTTC. This codes for CAWNTPRQARYGYTF.

In its sample, this clone was seen a few times. The chain uses TRBV10-3 and TRBJ1-3; tentative D call: TRBD1 (5 bases). Trimming removed 7 bases at V and 0 bases at J, with 7 bases between. The CDR3 length is 13 residues. Germline V CDR1 and CDR2: ENHRY, SYGVKD. The CDR3: CAIKGASGNTIYF. The CDR3 nucleotides are TGTGCCATCAAAGGGGCCTCTGGAAACACCATATATTTT.

This chain connects TRBV7-8 to TRBJ2-3; D not certain. V lost 5 bases and J 2 bases, leaving 5 bases between the germline ends. This CDR3 is 12 amino acids long. Germline CDR1 reads SGHVS; CDR2 reads FQNEAQ. CDR3 sequence reads: CASSPTTDTQYF. The CDR3 coding sequence is TGTGCCAGCAGCCCTACCACAGATACGCAGTATTTT.